This is a list of T cell receptor beta chains from one sample in a study of T cell changes during pregnancy in multiple sclerosis. Sequenced by immunoSEQ multiplex PCR; TCRdb stores in-frame clones only, minus some. The sample yields 15,000 or so clones, 80% to 90% seen once. The specimen was CD8+ T cells from peripheral blood mononuclear cells, collected in the second trimester of pregnancy. Every receptor here comes from a female donor in good health, enrolled as a control in a pregnancy study. Each CDR3 is given with its conserved first and last residue. The D gene is left open where the match is weak. Some rows have no size entry. The others give once, few or many, or a class for an expanded clone.

NA,TRBJ2-2,TRBV9,TRBD1,TGTGCCAGCAGCCCGCAGGGGACAGGGGGTACCGGGGAGCTGTTTTTT,CASSPQGTGGTGELFF
NA,TRBJ1-5,TRBV10-1,NA,TGCGCCAGCAGTGAGTCGATGGAGGGCGGGGATCAGCCCCAGCATTTT,CASSESMEGGDQPQHF
NA,TRBJ1-2,TRBV5-8,NA,TGTGCCAGCAGAGAGAGAACGGGTGGCTACACCTTC,CASRERTGGYTF
NA,TRBJ2-1,TRBV6-1,TRBD2,TGTGCCAGCAGTGAACATGGTAGCGGGGCCCCCCTCGAAGGGATCTTC,CASSEHGSGAPLEGIF
NA,TRBJ1-3,TRBV7-9,TRBD1,TGTGCCAGCAGTTATACCGGGACAGGGGCCTCTGGAAACACCATATATTTT,CASSYTGTGASGNTIYF
NA,TRBJ1-1,TRBV19,TRBD1,TGTGCCAGTAGTATTAGCCCCTCTCCCCAACAGGGGCGCATGAACACTGAAGCTTTCTTT,CASSISPSPQQGRMNTEAFF
NA,TRBJ2-7,TRBV7-9,NA,TGTGCCAGCAGCCCCCCTTGGGGCTACGAGCAGTACTTC,CASSPPWGYEQYF
once,TRBJ1-1,TRBV7-6,NA,TGTGCCAGCAGCTTCGAGGGGAACACTGAAGCTTTCTTT,CASSFEGNTEAFF
once,TRBJ1-5,TRBV27,NA,TGTGCCAGCAGACGCGGAACGAATCAGCCCCAGCATTTT,CASRRGTNQPQHF
NA,TRBJ1-6,TRBV9,TRBD1,TGTGCCAGCAGCGCAGGGGGCCCTAATTCACCCCTCCACTTT,CASSAGGPNSPLHF
NA,TRBJ2-5,TRBV14,TRBD1,TGTGCCAGCAGCCAAGTGATCCGGGACAGGTCCTTGAGCCAAGAGACCCAGTACTTC,CASSQVIRDRSLSQETQYF
medium-sized,TRBJ1-1,TRBV7-9,NA,TGTGCCAGCAGCCCACAGGGCGCGGCTGAAGCTTTCTTT,CASSPQGAAEAFF
once,TRBJ2-5,TRBV7-8,TRBD1,TGTGCCAGCAGCCCGGGGACAGGGCAAGAGACCCAGTACTTC,CASSPGTGQETQYF
NA,TRBJ2-7,TRBV7-3,TRBD2,TGTGCCAGCAGCCCCGTGGGGGGGGACCTCTACGAGCAGTACTTC,CASSPVGGDLYEQYF
few,TRBJ1-2,TRBV7-9,NA,TGTGCCAGCAGCTCCCTACGGCACGACAGGACCTTC,CASSSLRHDRTF
NA,TRBJ2-3,TRBV28,NA,TGTGCCAGTCAGCGGACAGATACGCAGTATTTT,CASQRTDTQYF
NA,TRBJ1-5,TRBV6-4,NA,TGTGCCAGCAGTGAATCCTCTGGAGGTCAGCCCCAGCATTTT,CASSESSGGQPQHF
once,TRBJ2-3,TRBV6-5,NA,TGTGCCAGCAGTTACTCAGGGGGATTCGGCACAGATACGCAGTATTTT,CASSYSGGFGTDTQYF
once,TRBJ1-2,TRBV6-5,NA,TGTGCCAGCAGCCGCCGGGGGGGCTCGGAGTATGGCTACACCTTC,CASSRRGGSEYGYTF
NA,TRBJ2-1,TRBV11-1,NA,TGTGCCAGCAGCTACGGGGATGAGCAGTTCTTC,CASSYGDEQFF
once,TRBJ2-3,TRBV19,TRBD1,TGTGCCAGTAGTATAAGGGGGCCTAGCACAGATACGCAGTATTTT,CASSIRGPSTDTQYF
NA,TRBJ1-5,TRBV7-9,TRBD1,TGTGCCAGCAGCCCTTTAGAGACAGGGGCCAATCAGCCCCAGCATTTT,CASSPLETGANQPQHF
NA,TRBJ2-5,TRBV7-9,TRBD1,TGTGCCAGCACCACACATGGACAGGTACTTCAAGAGACCCAGTACTTC,CASTTHGQVLQETQYF
NA,TRBJ2-7,TRBV11-2,TRBD2,TGTGCCAGCAGCTACGGGGGGGCCCCTTACGAGCAGTACTTC,CASSYGGAPYEQYF
once,TRBJ1-2,TRBV14,NA,TGTGCCAGCAGCCAAGATCGGAGAGGATCGACCTTC,CASSQDRRGSTF
NA,TRBJ2-1,TRBV10-3,TRBD2,TGTGCCATCAGTGAGTCGAGGGCTAGCGGCGACCACAATGAGCAGTTCTTC,CAISESRASGDHNEQFF
NA,TRBJ2-5,TRBV7-8,TRBD2,TGTGCCAGCATCCCGGGGGGGGGAGAGACCCAGTACTTC,CASIPGGGETQYF
NA,TRBJ1-6,TRBV30,NA,TGTGCCTGGAGTGTAAGGGGGTGGGCAGATAGAAATTCACCCCTCCACTTT,CAWSVRGWADRNSPLHF
NA,TRBJ1-1,TRBV4-3,TRBD1,TGCGCCAGCAGTCGAGGGACAGCATTAACTGAAGCTTTCTTT,CASSRGTALTEAFF
NA,TRBJ1-2,TRBV7-9,TRBD1,TGTGCCAGCAGCGCCCCGGACAGGGGGCACTATGGCTACACCTTC,CASSAPDRGHYGYTF
NA,TRBJ2-7,TRBV2,TRBD1,TGTGCCAGCAGGGGGGACAGGGGCTTCTACGAGCAGTACTTC,CASRGDRGFYEQYF
NA,TRBJ2-5,TRBV7-9,TRBD1,TGTGCCAGCAGCTTAGCCCTTAAGGGGGCTCAAGAGACCCAGTACTTC,CASSLALKGAQETQYF
few,TRBJ2-2,TRBV28,TRBD1,TGTGCCAGCAGACAGACGGGACAGGGGAACACCGGGGAGCTGTTTTTT,CASRQTGQGNTGELFF
NA,TRBJ1-1,TRBV11-1,TRBD1,TGTGCCAGCAGCTTGGAGGGGGCGAACACTGAAGCTTTCTTT,CASSLEGANTEAFF
NA,TRBJ2-5,TRBV7-7,NA,TGTGCTAGCAGCTTGGTTGAGGGAGAGACCCAGTACTTC,CASSLVEGETQYF
medium-sized,TRBJ1-1,TRBV9,TRBD1,TGTGCCAGCAGCTCCTCAGGGGGCGCAGGCACTGAAGCTTTCTTT,CASSSSGGAGTEAFF
NA,TRBJ2-1,TRBV6-4,NA,TGTGCCAGCAGTGTAAGTGATGCCAGGCATGAGCAGTTCTTC,CASSVSDARHEQFF
NA,TRBJ2-7,TRBV27,NA,TGTGCCAGCAGTTTTGGCAGGGACTACGAGCAGTACTTC,CASSFGRDYEQYF
NA,TRBJ1-1,TRBV11-2,NA,TGTGCCACCTTATCAGGGAACACTGAAGCTTTCTTT,CATLSGNTEAFF
NA,TRBJ2-1,TRBV14,NA,TGTGCCAGCAGCCAAGATCTGGTCGGCAGGTATCAGGTCTTC,CASSQDLVGRYQVF
NA,TRBJ1-1,TRBV6-5,NA,TGTGCCAGCAGTTACTCGAGGGGACACCACACTGAAGCTTTCTTT,CASSYSRGHHTEAFF
NA,TRBJ2-1,TRBV21-1,NA,TGTGCCAGCAGCAAAACGGTTAATAGGGGACAGGGGGCCTACAATGAGCAGTTCTTC,CASSKTVNRGQGAYNEQFF
medium-sized,TRBJ2-7,TRBV27,NA,TGTGCCAGCAGTTTATTCGTTGGGGGCCGCGGCGAGCAGTACTTC,CASSLFVGGRGEQYF
NA,TRBJ2-7,TRBV29-1,TRBD1,TGCAGCGTTGGGGACAGGGGGCACTCCTACGAGCAGTACTTC,CSVGDRGHSYEQYF